Presented here are 15 T cell receptor beta chains from one specimen sequenced in a study of cytomegalovirus exposure and HLA in healthy donors. It was with 60 Vbeta and 13 Jbeta primers that the PCR ran. The repertoire was sequenced with immunoSEQ multiplex PCR; TCRdb's copy has only in-frame clones and lacks some. The table has roughly 150,000 clones, 82% seen once; the top ten hold more than 7%. Source material: PBMCs. The receptors originated from a male donor in good health and CMV-seropositive.

The rearrangement links TRBV9 to TRBJ1-2; TRBD1 is a possible D gene (6 bases). This CDR3 is 14 amino acids long. V lost 0 bases and J 5 bases, leaving 11 bases between the germline ends. In germline, CDR1 is SGDLS, CDR2 YYNGEE. CDR3 region: CASSVAWTDYGYTF. Written as DNA, the CDR3 is TGTGCCAGCAGCGTAGCTTGGACAGATTATGGCTACACCTTC.

The chain employs TRBV10-3 and TRBJ1-4, with TRBD1 matching over 9 bases. Germline CDR1 reads ENHRY; CDR2 reads SYGVKD. With V trimmed by 4 bases and J by 6 bases, 3 bases remained unmatched. The CDR3 covers 14 residues. Here the CDR3 reads CAISAGQGYEKLFF. CDR3 nucleotide sequence: TGTGCCATCAGTGCAGGACAGGGGTATGAAAAACTGTTTTTT.

This chain connects TRBV27 to TRBJ1-2, with 9 bases that match TRBD1. Germline values: CDR1 MNHEY, CDR2 SMNVEV (reference sequence). The CDR3 length is 14 residues. With 5 bases clipped from V and 9 bases from J, the junction kept 10 bases outside the gene matches. CDR3 amino acids: CASSRKGQGVSYTF. For the CDR3, the DNA is TGTGCCAGCAGTCGAAAGGGACAGGGCGTTAGCTACACCTTC.

The gene calls are TRBV30 and TRBJ1-1; 8 bases fit TRBD1. The ends lost 5 bases at V and 4 bases at J; junction bases unmatched: 3. The germline gives CDR1 GTSNPN, CDR2 SVGIG (reference sequence). The CDR3 contains 12 residues. The chain's CDR3 is CAWDRGPTEAFF. The CDR3 nucleotides are TGTGCCTGGGACAGGGGTCCCACTGAAGCTTTCTTT. Filled out from reference TRBV30 and TRBJ1-1, the complete variable domain reads SQTIHQWPATLVQPVGSPLSLECTVEGTSNPNLYWYRQAAGRGLQLLFYSVGIGQISSEVPQNLSASRPQDRQFILSSKKLLLSDSGFYLCAWDRGPTEAFFGQGTRLTVV.

The rearrangement uses TRBV2 and TRBJ1-6; D possibly corresponds to TRBD1 (6 bases). CDR1 SNHLY and CDR2 FYNNEI come from the germline V gene. The CDR3 length is 15 residues. V was shortened by 0 bases and J by 5 bases, with 8 bases between the two germline ends. CDR3 nucleotides: TGTGCCAGCAGTGAAGCGCGACAGGATAATTCACCCCTCCACTTT. It translates to CASSEARQDNSPLHF.

CDR3: CASSLTGENTEAFF. CDR3 DNA sequence: TGTGCCAGCAGTCTGACAGGTGAGAACACTGAAGCTTTCTTT. The chain employs TRBV6-6 and TRBJ1-1; a weak D match, TRBD1 (6 bases). Trimming pared 5 bases from V and 1 base from J, leaving 11 bases between. Germline V gives CDR1 MNHNY, CDR2 SVGAGI (reference sequence). The CDR3 consists of 14 residues.

This clone has only a few counts. The CDR3 here is CASSPGTAYDTQYF. Written as DNA, the CDR3 is TGTGCCAGCAGCCCCGGGACAGCGTATGATACGCAGTATTTT. The rearrangement links TRBV5-6 to TRBJ2-3, with 7 positions matching TRBD1. Germline V gene sequence: CDR1 SGHDT, CDR2 YYEEEE. The length of the CDR3 is 14 residues. V was pared by 4 bases and J by 6 bases, with 8 bases of the junction left unmatched.

The chain links TRBV14 to TRBJ2-1; TRBD2 agrees at 13 bases. Germline trimming cut 4 bases from V and 10 bases from J; bases unmatched to any gene: 7. From germline, CDR1 is SGHDN and CDR2 FVKESK. The CDR3 extends over 15 amino acids. The CDR3 sequence is CASSRTSGGVGEQFF. The CDR3 DNA reads as TGTGCCAGCAGCCGGACTAGCGGGGGAGTTGGCGAGCAGTTCTTC.

The chain uses TRBV7-9 and TRBJ1-5; 8 nucleotides agree with TRBD1. V trimming: 5 bases; J trimming: 6 bases; junction bases outside the gene matches: 12. The germline gives CDR1 SEHNR, CDR2 FQNEAQ (reference sequence). The CDR3 runs 16 residues. CDR3 sequence reads: CASSELGQGNSQPQHF. The CDR3, as DNA: TGTGCCAGCAGCGAGCTAGGACAGGGTAATAGTCAGCCCCAGCATTTT.

V gene TRBV6-1 combines with J gene TRBJ1-5; TRBD1 might be the D (5 bases). Germline V gives CDR1 MNHNS, CDR2 SASEGT. V was cut by 4 bases and J by 7 bases, with 11 bases left in between. This CDR3 spans 13 amino acids. CDR3 coding DNA: TGTGCCAGCAGTGCGGCGGGGGTACAGCCCCAGCATTTT. This gives the protein CASSAAGVQPQHF.

V usage is TRBV2 and J usage is TRBJ2-3, with D possibly being TRBD1 (6 bases). TRBJ1-5 explains the end of the DNA better; the J call may be wrong. There are 14 residues in the CDR3. Germline assignment: CDR1 SNHLY and CDR2 FYNNEI. The chain's CDR3 is CASGRQIRTDTQHF. In DNA, the CDR3 is TGTGCCAGCGGGAGACAGATTAGGACAGATACGCAGCATTTT.

This clone appeared a few times. The CDR3 loop reads CASSQATGNGNTEAFF. DNA for the CDR3: TGCGCCAGCAGCCAGGCGACAGGGAATGGGAACACTGAAGCTTTCTTT. The chain joins TRBV4-1 to TRBJ1-1; 7 bases fit TRBD1. The CDR3 loop spans 16 amino acids. Germline CDR1 reads MGHRA; CDR2 reads YSYEKL. V lost 3 bases, J lost 1 base, and 8 bases stayed unmatched.

The V and J genes are TRBV27 and TRBJ2-3; TRBD2 agrees at 7 bases. This CDR3 spans 16 amino acids. Germline V gene data show CDR1 as MNHEY and CDR2 as SMNVEV (reference sequence). Trimming removed 2 bases from V and 2 bases from J; junction bases left unmatched: 7. CDR3 nucleotides: TGTGCCAGCAGTTTAGTAGCGGGTAGGGCCACAGATACGCAGTATTTT. Encoded protein: CASSLVAGRATDTQYF.

The chain employs TRBV10-3 and TRBJ2-3; TRBD2 agrees at 14 bases. V shed 6 bases, J shed 4 bases, and the junction held 3 bases outside the gene matches. CDR1 ENHRY and CDR2 SYGVKD come from the germline V gene. The CDR3 length is 15 residues. CDR3 amino acids: CAIRSTSGRADTQYF. The CDR3 nucleotides read TGTGCCATCAGATCGACTAGCGGGAGGGCAGATACGCAGTATTTT.

To note about this clone: Relative to the germline gene, one junction end is altered; a read error may explain this. This sequence joins TRBV30 and TRBJ2-6; perhaps TRBD1 as D (5 bases). The length of the CDR3 is 14 residues. CDR1 is GTSNPN, CDR2 SVGIG, per germline (reference sequence). The CDR3 DNA reads TGTGCCTGGGCCCTGAACTCTGGGGCCAACGGCCTGACTTTC. Translating it yields CAWALNSGANGLTF. Supplemented by reference TRBV30 and TRBJ2-6, the full variable domain reads SQTIHQWPATLVQPVGSPLSLECTVEGTSNPNLYWYRQAAGRGLQLLFYSVGIGQISSEVPQNLSASRPQDRQFILSSKKLLLSDSGFYLCAWALNSGANGLTFGAGSRLTVL.